The 20 T cell receptor beta chains listed next were all sequenced from one sample in a study of OX40 agonist ivuxolimab in advanced cancers. Profiling relied on immunoSEQ multiplex PCR, and the TCRdb table lists in-frame clones only, not all of them. Here the sample spans 70,000 to 85,000 clones, approximately 95% being singletons. Sequenced material: CD4+ or CD8+ T cells sorted from blood, taken in a trial of the OX40 agonist ivuxolimab. These receptor sequences come from an adult with an advanced solid tumor such as melanoma, head and neck, liver or kidney cancer.

This CDR3 is CASSLGRNYGYTF. CDR3 nucleotides: TGTGCCAGCAGCCTGGGACGGAACTATGGCTACACCTTC. V usage is TRBV11-1 and J usage is TRBJ1-2, with D possibly TRBD1 on 5 matching bases. The CDR3 extends over 13 amino acids. In germline, CDR1 is SGHAT, CDR2 FQDESV (reference sequence). Deletions cut 5 bases from V and 2 bases from J, with 9 bases between.

This rearrangement joins TRBV27 to TRBJ2-2; TRBD2 agrees at 8 bases. Germline V gene sequence: CDR1 MNHEY, CDR2 SMNVEV (reference sequence). V dropped 10 bases and J dropped 4; count of bases not matched to a gene: 14. The CDR3 is 16 amino acids. In DNA, the CDR3 is TGTGCCACCGCTGTGGTTCCGGGAGGGACCACCGGGGAGCTGTTTTTT. Residues: CATAVVPGGTTGELFF.

The chain carries TRBV5-6 and TRBJ2-7; 8 bases match TRBD2. The CDR3 has 15 residues. Germline V gene sequence: CDR1 SGHDT, CDR2 YYEEEE. The ends lost 1 base at V and 6 bases at J; junction bases unmatched: 9. In DNA form, the CDR3 reads TGTGCCAGCAGCTTGATGGAGCGGGGGCCTTCCGAGCAGTACTTC. As protein: CASSLMERGPSEQYF.

The chain has TRBV15 and TRBJ1-5; D unresolved. V was clipped by 2 bases and J by 2 bases, with 7 bases between them. The CDR3 loop spans 14 amino acids. Germline CDR1 is LNHNV and CDR2 is YYDKDF (reference sequence). The CDR3 loop reads CATSRRVGNQPQHF. The DNA of the CDR3 is TGTGCCACCAGCAGACGTGTGGGCAATCAGCCCCAGCATTTT.

V is TRBV6-1 and J is TRBJ2-4; a possible D gene is TRBD2 (5 bases). Germline loops: CDR1 MNHNS, CDR2 SASEGT. The CDR3 has 14 residues. Trimming pared 6 bases from V and 8 bases from J, leaving 17 bases between. CDR3 nucleotide sequence: TGTGCCAGCAGCAGAACGGGATTTAGGGACATTCAGTACTTC. Its translation is CASSRTGFRDIQYF.

The V gene is TRBV27, the J gene TRBJ2-7, with D perhaps matching TRBD1 (5 bases). V was cut by 6 bases and J by 0 bases, with 9 bases left in between. The CDR3 length is 13 residues. In germline, CDR1 is MNHEY, CDR2 SMNVEV (reference sequence). The CDR3 nucleotides are TGTGCCAGCAGCACTGACAGCTCCTACGAGCAGTACTTC. It codes for CASSTDSSYEQYF.

The chain combines TRBV6-1 with TRBJ1-2; 7 bases fit TRBD1. V lost 3 bases to trimming and J lost 4 bases; unmatched junction nucleotides: 14. The CDR3 length is 17 residues. Germline-derived CDR1 and CDR2 are MNHNS and SASEGT. Here the CDR3 reads CASSEYLGQSLGYGYTF. CDR3 DNA sequence: TGTGCCAGCAGTGAGTATTTGGGACAGTCTCTCGGCTATGGCTACACCTTC.

This sequence joins TRBV9 and TRBJ1-1; the D gene is possibly TRBD1 (5 bases). Germline CDR1 reads SGDLS; CDR2 reads YYNGEE. This CDR3 spans 13 amino acids. Trimming took off 3 bases at V and 5 bases at J, with 11 bases between the two ends. CDR3: CASSAGLRTEAFF. In DNA form, the CDR3 reads TGTGCCAGCAGCGCAGGGTTGCGGACTGAAGCTTTCTTT.

The CDR3 protein is CASSPGWGEQETQYF. CDR3 nucleotide sequence: TGTGCCAGCAGCCCCGGATGGGGTGAACAAGAGACCCAGTACTTC. V gene TRBV5-5 combines with J gene TRBJ2-5; no clear D. Trimming pared 4 bases from V and 2 bases from J, leaving 15 bases between. CDR1 and CDR2 (germline): SGHKS, YYEKEE (reference sequence). The CDR3 length is 15 residues.

V is TRBV7-2 and J is TRBJ1-1; 11 bases match TRBD1. The CDR3 runs to 15 residues. Per germline, CDR1 SGHTA and CDR2 FQGNSA. Unmatched junction bases numbered 5, after V lost 5 bases and J lost 3 bases. CDR3 loop: CASSPGTGGDTEAFF. In nucleotides, the CDR3 is TGTGCCAGCAGCCCGGGGACAGGGGGGGACACTGAAGCTTTCTTT.

The V call is TRBV5-4, the J call TRBJ2-5, with TRBD2 identical over 12 bases. The CDR3 sequence is 16 residues long. CDR1 and CDR2 (germline): SGHNT, YYREEE (reference sequence). Trimming removed 0 bases from V and 0 bases from J; junction bases left unmatched: 0. This CDR3 is CASSLGLAGDQETQYF. Here the CDR3 DNA reads TGTGCCAGCAGCTTGGGACTAGCGGGAGACCAAGAGACCCAGTACTTC.

This clone has a single count. The chain employs TRBV9 and TRBJ2-7, with TRBD2 matching 8 bases. The length of the CDR3 is 15 residues. V was pared by 0 bases and J by 0 bases, with 2 bases of the junction left unmatched. Germline CDR1 and CDR2: SGDLS and YYNGEE. CDR3 bases: TGTGCCAGCAGCGTAGCTAGCGGGCTCTCCTACGAGCAGTACTTC. As protein: CASSVASGLSYEQYF. Filled out from reference TRBV9 and TRBJ2-7, the complete variable domain reads DSGVTQTPKHLITATGQRVTLRCSPRSGDLSVYWYQQSLDQGLQFLIQYYNGEERAKGNILERFSAQQFPDLHSELNLSSLELGDSALYFCASSVASGLSYEQYFGPGTRLTVT.

V gene TRBV5-1 combines with J gene TRBJ1-2; possible D gene TRBD1, 6 bases. This CDR3 has 15 residues. The V end lost 4 bases, the J end lost 5 bases, and 18 bases lay between the germline ends. Germline CDR1 is SGHRS and CDR2 is YFSETQ. CDR3 DNA: TGCGCCAGCAGCCCACGACAGGTGGGGACTTATGGCTACACCTTC. As protein: CASSPRQVGTYGYTF. Filled out from reference TRBV5-1 and TRBJ1-2, the complete variable domain reads KAGVTQTPRYLIKTRGQQVTLSCSPISGHRSVSWYQQTPGQGLQFLFEYFSETQRNKGNFPGRFSGRQFSNSRSEMNVSTLELGDSALYLCASSPRQVGTYGYTFGSGTRLTVV.

This clone ranks as medium-sized. The V call is TRBV27, the J call TRBJ2-2, with D possibly being TRBD1 (5 bases). CDR1 and CDR2 from the germline V gene are MNHEY and SMNVEV (reference sequence). This CDR3 is built from 16 residues. V lost 8 bases and J lost 0, with 16 bases in between. CDR3 nucleotides: TGTGCCAGCCGACCTAGGGGCAGGGCGAACACCGGGGAGCTGTTTTTT. Amino acid sequence: CASRPRGRANTGELFF.

Concerning this clone itself: Mismatch with germline at one junction end may stem from a read error. The sample carries other DNA sequences with the same CDR3. This chain connects TRBV9 to TRBJ1-1, with no clear D. Germline V gene sequence: CDR1 SGDLS, CDR2 YYNGEE. The CDR3 runs 15 residues. The CDR3 here is CASSVGSGRNTEAFF. The CDR3 nucleotides are TGTGCCAGCAGCGTAGGCAGCGGGAGGAACACTGAAGCCTTCTTT.

The chain joins TRBV6-5 to TRBJ2-7; possible D gene TRBD2, 5 bases. This CDR3 is 13 amino acids long. V was cut by 5 bases and J by 3 bases, with 11 bases left in between. CDR1 and CDR2 from the germline V gene are MNHEY and SVGAGI. CDR3 sequence reads: CASSEATNYEQYF. The CDR3, as DNA: TGTGCCAGCAGTGAAGCGACTAACTACGAGCAGTACTTC.

The chain has TRBV19 and TRBJ1-1; D is possibly TRBD1 (6 bases). The germline V gene encodes CDR1 LNHDA and CDR2 SQIVND (reference sequence). Trimming pared 5 bases from V and 3 bases from J, leaving 16 bases between. CDR3 size: 15 residues. CDR3 sequence (DNA): TGTGCCAGTAGTTGGGAGAGCAGGGGTTACACTGAAGCTTTCTTT. Translation gives CASSWESRGYTEAFF.

In this sample, this clone turned up once. This chain links TRBV18 with TRBJ1-5; possible D gene TRBD1, 5 bases. CDR1 is KGHSH and CDR2 is LQKENI in the germline V gene. The length of the CDR3 is 14 residues. Trimming removed 4 bases from V and 2 bases from J, with 9 bases in between. Here the CDR3 reads CASSLDSRNQPQHF. The CDR3 DNA follows: TGTGCCAGCTCACTCGACAGTCGCAATCAGCCCCAGCATTTT.

The chain combines TRBV4-1 with TRBJ2-1; 7 positions match TRBD2. Per germline, CDR1 MGHRA and CDR2 YSYEKL. The CDR3 totals 19 residues. V lost 0 bases to trimming and J lost 0 bases; unmatched junction nucleotides: 11. The CDR3 reads CASSQERRREHLSYNEQFF. In nucleotides, the CDR3 is TGCGCCAGCAGCCAAGAGCGTCGGCGGGAGCACCTCTCCTACAATGAGCAGTTCTTC.

The V gene is TRBV27, the J gene TRBJ2-7, with unresolved D. The CDR3 length is 12 residues. Between the trimmed V and J ends, which lost 5 bases and 1 base, there was a span of 6 bases. Looked up from germline, CDR1 is MNHEY and CDR2 is SMNVEV (reference sequence). The CDR3 region is CASSPRSYEQYF. As DNA, the CDR3 is TGTGCCAGCAGTCCCCGTTCCTACGAGCAGTACTTC.